One sample yielded the 6 T cell receptor beta chains listed below, sequenced in a study of shared clonotypes between healthy human individuals. The method was immunoSEQ multiplex PCR; TCRdb's version includes in-frame clones alone and lacks a portion of them. The sample contains 850,000 to 1,200,000 clones, approximately 72% of which appear only once. Sequencing was done on a sample of memory CD4+ T cells sorted from blood. Subset specified: CD45RA-negative fraction. The receptors derive from a man in his late teens or twenties in good health.

This sequence joins TRBV30 and TRBJ2-3; the D is unclear. CDR1 is GTSNPN, CDR2 SVGIG, per germline (reference sequence). Trimming took 2 bases from V and 2 from J, leaving 5 bases between them. This CDR3 contains 12 residues. The CDR3 DNA reads as TGTGCCTGGAGTCCCTTCACAGATACGCAGTATTTT. Its translation is CAWSPFTDTQYF.

CDR3 in amino acids: CASSYAGTRETQYF. The DNA of the CDR3 is TGTGCCAGCAGCTATGCCGGGACGCGAGAGACCCAGTACTTC. The rearrangement links TRBV5-6 to TRBJ2-5; D may match TRBD1 or TRBD2 (5 bases each). Trimming pared 3 bases from V and 4 bases from J, leaving 13 bases between. Germline CDR1 is SGHDT and CDR2 is YYEEEE. The CDR3 runs 14 residues.

J is TRBJ2-2 and V is TRBV2; 10 positions match TRBD2. The ends lost 3 bases at V and 7 bases at J; junction bases unmatched: 5. Germline V gene sequence: CDR1 SNHLY, CDR2 FYNNEI. This CDR3 is built from 15 residues. The DNA for the CDR3 is TGTGCCAGCAGTGATGCACTAGCGGGGAGCGGGGAGCTGTTTTTT. Translated: CASSDALAGSGELFF. Full variable domain (outside the CDR3, taken from reference TRBV2 and TRBJ2-2): EPEVTQTPSHQVTQMGQEVILRCVPISNHLYFYWYRQILGQKVEFLVSFYNNEISEKSEIFDDQFSVERPDGSNFTLKIRSTKLEDSAMYFCASSDALAGSGELFFGEGSRLTVL.

This clone appeared once. A read error may produce the germline difference seen at one junction end. Different DNA sequences within this sample yield the same CDR3. The chain links TRBV10-3 to TRBJ1-2; 7 positions match TRBD1. CDR1 is ENHRY, CDR2 SYGVKD, per germline. This CDR3 has 14 residues. CDR3 sequence (DNA): TGTGCCATCAGGGAGACAGGGACTAACTACGGCTACACCTTC. Translating gives CAIRETGTNYGYTF.

In regard to this clone: Other DNA sequences in this sample translate to the same CDR3. The chain recombines TRBV5-1 with TRBJ1-3; the D is unclear. CDR3 length: 14 amino acids. V dropped 0 bases and J dropped 0 bases, with 4 bases sitting between them. In germline, CDR1 is SGHRS, CDR2 YFSETQ. As DNA, the CDR3 is TGCGCCAGCAGCTTGGGTGTCTCTGGAAACACCATATATTTT. Protein: CASSLGVSGNTIYF.

V gene TRBV7-6 combines with J gene TRBJ2-2; tentative D call: TRBD2 (6 bases). Per germline, CDR1 SGHVS and CDR2 FNYEAQ. This CDR3 has 17 amino acids. Trimming pared 0 bases from V and 1 base from J, leaving 12 bases between. DNA for the CDR3: TGTGCCAGCAGCTTAGCTAATGCGGGACTGAACACCGGGGAGCTGTTTTTT. It encodes CASSLANAGLNTGELFF.